This T cell receptor beta chain was profiled in a study of cytomegalovirus exposure and HLA in healthy donors. Across the whole study: An earlier analysis found 100 million or so unique TCR beta sequences from approximately 170 million T cells.

The CDR3 has 16 residues. In germline, CDR1 is LGHNA, CDR2 YSLEER. The germline V and J ends were trimmed by 0 bases and 4 bases, with 13 bases remaining between them. The PCR was carried out with 60 Vbeta primers and 13 Jbeta primers. Clones were sequenced by immunoSEQ multiplex PCR, and TCRdb holds only the in-frame ones, with some missing. This sample has roughly 100,000 clones; about four fifths occur once, and the top ten carry nearly 3.5%. This clone was detected a few times. The chain combines TRBV4-3 with TRBJ2-1; TRBD2 might be the D (6 bases). This receptor was taken from a man in his thirties or forties in good health and CMV-seropositive. Sequenced input: PBMCs. CDR3 DNA: TGCGCCAGCAGCCAAGATTCGAGGGACTGGTACAATGAGCAGTTCTTC. Translated: CASSQDSRDWYNEQFF.